This is a list of T cell receptor beta chains from one sample in a study of blood T cells in healthy people across ages. TCRdb re-called the 5' RACE reads through MiXCR, storing one row per CDR3 protein. The sample contains hundreds of thousands of distinct CDR3 sequences, about 56% of which appear only once. The specimen sequenced was blood. These receptors all come from a man aged 35-49 years in good health. CDR3s include the opening cysteine and the closing phenylalanine or tryptophan. The D gene is left open where the match is weak. Size is stated for part of the rows, as once, few or many counts, or as a class when the clone is expanded.

TRBV4-1	.	TRBJ1-5	.	TGCGCCAGCAGCCAAGATCCAGGGTCCGCTCAGCCCCAGCATTTT	CASSQDPGSAQPQHF
TRBV7-2	.	TRBJ1-1	TRBD1	TGTGCCAGCCGCAGGGGGCCCACTGAAGCTTTCTTT	CASRRGPTEAFF
TRBV28	.	TRBJ2-7	TRBD1	TGTGCCAGCGGGACAGGGATCCACGAGCAGTACTTC	CASGTGIHEQYF
TRBV12-3/TRBV12-4	.	TRBJ2-2	.	TGTGCCAGCAGTGTACACCAGAACACCGGGGAGCTGTTTTTT	CASSVHQNTGELFF
TRBV5-5	.	TRBJ1-2	.	TGTGCCAGCAGCTCCTCCGGGACGGCATATGGCTACACCTTC	CASSSSGTAYGYTF
TRBV5-1	few	TRBJ2-3	TRBD1	TGCGCCAGCAGCGGGGGACAGCCGAACACAGATACGCAGTATTTT	CASSGGQPNTDTQYF
TRBV5-6	few	TRBJ2-6	.	TGTGCCAGCAGCTTGGAGGCGGGTATGATCTCTGGGGCCAACGTCCTGACTTTC	CASSLEAGMISGANVLTF
TRBV28	.	TRBJ2-7	TRBD2	TGTGCCAGCAGGCCAACTAGCGGGAGACGTTACGAGCAGTACTTC	CASRPTSGRRYEQYF
TRBV24-1	few	TRBJ2-7	TRBD2	TGTGCCACCAGTGATTCCGGGACTAGCTACGAGCAGTACTTC	CATSDSGTSYEQYF
TRBV20-1	few	TRBJ2-5	.	TGCAGTGCCCCGGGCCTAAGGGCGGAGACCCAGTACTTC	CSAPGLRAETQYF
TRBV28	few	TRBJ2-7	TRBD1	TGTGCCAGCAGTTTATTAGGACAGGGGCAAGGATACGAGCAGTACTTC	CASSLLGQGQGYEQYF
TRBV7-3	.	TRBJ2-5	.	TGTGCCAGCAGCCCCCTCGGGGTCAAGGAGACCCAGTACTTC	CASSPLGVKETQYF
TRBV5-1	many	TRBJ2-5	.	TGCGCCAGCAGCTTGGACCCAGGGATAGCGGAGCAGTACTTC	CASSLDPGIAEQYF
TRBV29-1	few	TRBJ2-1	TRBD1	TGCAGCGTGGGACAGGGTACCTATGAGCAGTTCTTC	CSVGQGTYEQFF
TRBV29-1	many	TRBJ2-7	.	TGCAGTGCGTTAGGCCCAGGCGAGCAGTACTTC	CSALGPGEQYF
TRBV7-2	.	TRBJ2-7	.	TGTGCCAGCAGCCCCCAGCGGGCCGGCAAAGGCTACGAGCAGTACTTC	CASSPQRAGKGYEQYF
TRBV9	.	TRBJ1-2	.	TGTGCCAGCAGCGTAGTGGGGGGCTATGGCTACACCTTC	CASSVVGGYGYTF
TRBV14	.	TRBJ2-3	.	TGTGCCAGCAGCCCCAATACCGCAGCACCTAAAGATACGCAGTATTTT	CASSPNTAAPKDTQYF
TRBV7-2	.	TRBJ2-6	.	TGTGCCAGCAGCTTAGCGCTTTTCGGGAGAGGGGCCAACGTCCTGACTTTC	CASSLALFGRGANVLTF
TRBV27	.	TRBJ1-6	.	TGCGCCAGCAGTCCCACCCCCTCGAGGAGCTCCTATAATTCACCCCTCCACTTT	CASSPTPSRSSYNSPLHF
TRBV9	.	TRBJ2-4	TRBD1	TGTGCCAGCAGCGTAGGCACCGGGACAGGGTTAGGAAACATTCAGTACTTC	CASSVGTGTGLGNIQYF
TRBV12-3/TRBV12-4	once	TRBJ2-7	TRBD2	TGTGCCAGCAGTCAAATAGCGGGAGTGTCCGAGCAGTACTTC	CASSQIAGVSEQYF
TRBV14	.	TRBJ2-7	TRBD2	TGTGCCAGCAGCCAAGACCCGACTAGCCGTAGCCTCTTACTCCAAAATGAGCAGTACTTC	CASSQDPTSRSLLLQNEQYF
TRBV28	once	TRBJ1-6	TRBD1	TGTGCCAGCAGTATGTCCGACAGGGTCCCCTATAATTCACCCCTCCACTTT	CASSMSDRVPYNSPLHF
TRBV4-3	.	TRBJ2-5	TRBD1	TGCGCCAGCAGCCAAGGGACTCGGACAGGCCAAGAGACCCAGTACTTC	CASSQGTRTGQETQYF
TRBV3-1	.	TRBJ1-1	.	TGTGCCAGCAGCCAAGGTTCGTTCCGGAGAGACACTGAAGCTTTCTTT	CASSQGSFRRDTEAFF